Detailed here is one T cell receptor beta chain. Antigen: not known. One junction end disagrees with the germline gene, perhaps due to a read error. This CDR3 contains 15 residues. Germline-derived CDR1 and CDR2 are SGHTA and FQGTGA. Using RNA transcripts, the TCR beta CDR3 regions were amplified. First-round RT-PCR employed HTBI primers, with a second-round multiplex PCR after it. TCRdb reanalysed the multiplex PCR reads using MiXCR and keeps one entry per CDR3 protein. The sample consists of a few hundred thousand distinct CDR3 sequences, approximately 15% of them appearing once. If no ophthalmopathy appeared within 18 months of follow-up, hyperthyroidism was termed stable. Hyperthyroidism patients were newly diagnosed, ill under 2 months, and aged 18 to 65 years. The diagnosis combined clinical symptoms, thyroxine, TRAb, thyroid ultrasound and orbital computed tomography scans. The source of the sample is a study of Graves' ophthalmopathy and Graves' hyperthyroidism.

Points from the study as a whole: Discrimination between ophthalmopathy and stable hyperthyroidism by a 13-signature model showed roughly 85% sensitivity and 70% to 84% specificity.

The sequenced sample consisted of peripheral blood. The chain employs TRBV7-3 and TRBJ2-5; 8 bases line up with TRBD2. The sequence derives from a woman in her late teens or twenties with stable Graves' hyperthyroidism. The CDR3 DNA reads TGCGCCAGCAGCCAAGAAGGGGGACTAGAAGAGACCCAGTACTTC. Amino acid sequence: CASSQEGGLEETQYF. Together with reference TRBV7-3 and TRBJ2-5, the CDR3 gives the full variable domain: GAGVSQTPSNKVTEKGKYVELRCDPISGHTALYWYRQSLGQGPEFLIYFQGTGAADDSGLPNDRFFAVRPEGSVSTLKIQRTERGDSAVYLCASSQEGGLEETQYFGPGTRLLVL.